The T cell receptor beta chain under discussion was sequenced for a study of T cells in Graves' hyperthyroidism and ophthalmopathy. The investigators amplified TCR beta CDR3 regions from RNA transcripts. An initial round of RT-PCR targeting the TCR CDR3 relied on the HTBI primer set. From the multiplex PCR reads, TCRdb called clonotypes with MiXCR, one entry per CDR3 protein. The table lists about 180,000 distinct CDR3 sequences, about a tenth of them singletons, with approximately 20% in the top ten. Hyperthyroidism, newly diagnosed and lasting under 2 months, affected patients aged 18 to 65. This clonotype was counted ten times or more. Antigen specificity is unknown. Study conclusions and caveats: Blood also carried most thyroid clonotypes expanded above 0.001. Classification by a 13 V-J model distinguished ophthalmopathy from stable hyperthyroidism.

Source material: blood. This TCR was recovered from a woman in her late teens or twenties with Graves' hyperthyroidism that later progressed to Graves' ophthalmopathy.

The CDR3 here is CASTLTGENTEAFF. CDR3 bases: TGTGCCAGCACCCTGACAGGGGAGAACACTGAAGCTTTCTTT. The chain is built from TRBV28 and TRBJ1-1; TRBD1 matches at 8 bases. Unmatched junction bases numbered 5, after V lost 7 bases and J lost 1 base. The CDR3 runs 14 residues. Germline CDR1 is MDHEN and CDR2 is SYDVKM.